The 11 T cell receptor beta chains below were found in one sample sequenced in a study of cytomegalovirus exposure and HLA in healthy donors. This PCR relied on a set of 60 Vbeta primers and 13 Jbeta primers. The method was immunoSEQ multiplex PCR; TCRdb's version includes in-frame clones alone and lacks a portion of them. The repertoire holds about 130,000 clones, with 74% as singletons. Material: PBMCs. The receptors here all came from a man between 18 and 29 years old in good health and CMV-seropositive.

The rearrangement joins TRBV7-3 to TRBJ1-1; 9 bases are shared with TRBD1. The CDR3 loop spans 16 amino acids. Trimming cost V 5 bases and J 4 bases; bases outside gene matches: 11. Germline V gives CDR1 SGHTA, CDR2 FQGTGA. The CDR3 here is CASSPTTGGMGTEAFF. The CDR3 region has the DNA TGTGCCAGCAGCCCCACGACAGGGGGTATGGGCACTGAAGCTTTCTTT. The whole variable domain, remainder taken from reference TRBV7-3 and TRBJ1-1, is GAGVSQTPSNKVTEKGKYVELRCDPISGHTALYWYRQSLGQGPEFLIYFQGTGAADDSGLPNDRFFAVRPEGSVSTLKIQRTERGDSAVYLCASSPTTGGMGTEAFFGQGTRLTVV.

The V call is TRBV19, the J call TRBJ2-1, with 12 bases lining up with TRBD2. V shed 5 bases and J 4 bases; nucleotides not matched to a gene: 9. The CDR3 covers 17 residues. The germline V gene has CDR1 LNHDA and CDR2 SQIVND (reference sequence). The CDR3: CASSATSGRHKYNEQFF. The CDR3 DNA reads as TGTGCCAGTAGTGCGACTAGCGGGAGACATAAGTACAATGAGCAGTTCTTC.

The chain recombines TRBV27 with TRBJ2-3, with TRBD2 matching over 7 bases. V lost 5 bases to trimming and J lost 7 bases; unmatched junction nucleotides: 15. The CDR3 runs 16 residues. Germline loops: CDR1 MNHEY, CDR2 SMNVEV (reference sequence). The CDR3 DNA follows: TGTGCCAGCAGTCCGAACACGACTAGGGACTATTATACGCAGTATTTT. Encoded protein: CASSPNTTRDYYTQYF.

CDR3 DNA: TGTGCCAGTACAGAAGGACAGGGCCAAGAGACCCAGTACTTC. This codes for CASTEGQGQETQYF. V is TRBV19 and J is TRBJ2-5; 8 nucleotides line up with TRBD1. The V and J ends lost 7 bases and 1 base, in that order; junction bases with no gene match: 5. CDR1 is LNHDA, CDR2 SQIVND, per germline (reference sequence). This CDR3 region has 14 residues.

The chain links TRBV4-3 to TRBJ2-7; unclear D gene. This CDR3 has 13 residues. CDR1 is LGHNA and CDR2 is YSLEER in the germline V gene. V was trimmed by 1 base and J by 3 bases, leaving 7 bases between them. In DNA form, the CDR3 reads TGCGCCAGCAGCCAAGGCCCAGACTACGAGCAGTACTTC. Translation: CASSQGPDYEQYF.

V is TRBV7-9 and J is TRBJ2-7; 10 bases match TRBD1. In germline, CDR1 is SEHNR, CDR2 FQNEAQ (reference sequence). CDR3 length: 14 amino acids. V lost 5 bases, J lost 4 bases, and 5 bases stayed unmatched. In DNA form, the CDR3 reads TGTGCCAGCAGCGGGAGGGACAGGGGTTACGAGCAGTACTTC. The encoded protein is CASSGRDRGYEQYF. Together with reference TRBV7-9 and TRBJ2-7, the CDR3 gives the full variable domain: DTGVSQNPRHKITKRGQNVTFRCDPISEHNRLYWYRQTLGQGPEFLTYFQNEAQLEKSRLLSDRFSAERPKGSFSTLEIQRTEQGDSAMYLCASSGRDRGYEQYFGPGTRLTVT.

This chain links TRBV7-2 with TRBJ2-2, with 8 bases aligning to TRBD2. Germline V gene sequence: CDR1 SGHTA, CDR2 FQGNSA. This CDR3 is 15 amino acids long. V trimming: 5 bases; J trimming: 5 bases; junction bases outside the gene matches: 7. CDR3 bases: TGTGCCAGCAGCCCCGGGGGGGGGCGTACCGGGGAGCTGTTTTTT. As protein: CASSPGGGRTGELFF.

This clone has only a few counts. V usage is TRBV29-1 and J usage is TRBJ2-1; 11 bases align to TRBD2. Germline values: CDR1 SQVTM, CDR2 ANQGSEA. CDR3 length equals 15 residues. With V trimmed by 6 bases and J by 2 bases, 6 bases remained unmatched. The CDR3 loop reads CSVHFSGRAYNEQFF. DNA of the CDR3: TGCAGCGTACACTTTAGCGGGAGGGCCTACAATGAGCAGTTCTTC.

The chain couples TRBV5-4 to TRBJ2-2; 10 nucleotides agree with TRBD2. The CDR3 extends over 16 amino acids. Looked up from germline, CDR1 is SGHNT and CDR2 is YYREEE (reference sequence). The ends lost 0 bases at V and 7 bases at J; junction bases unmatched: 6. The CDR3 protein is CASSLGLAGPGGELFF. The CDR3 bases are TGTGCCAGCAGCTTGGGACTAGCGGGCCCAGGCGGGGAGCTGTTTTTT.

The chain uses TRBV7-9 and TRBJ2-5, with 8 bases lining up with TRBD2. J lost 2 bases, V lost 0 bases, and 5 bases had no gene match. This CDR3 comprises 16 residues. Germline-derived CDR1 and CDR2 are SEHNR and FQNEAQ (reference sequence). CDR3 in amino acids: CASSLALAVSQETQYF. In DNA, the CDR3 is TGTGCCAGCAGCTTAGCACTAGCGGTATCACAAGAGACCCAGTACTTC.

This chain connects TRBV18 to TRBJ2-1, with 8 bases aligning to TRBD1. Germline trimming cut 4 bases from V and 7 bases from J; bases unmatched to any gene: 9. Germline CDR1 is KGHSH and CDR2 is LQKENI. CDR3 length equals 15 residues. The CDR3 here is CASSQRTGNQNEQFF. The CDR3, as DNA: TGTGCCAGCTCACAAAGGACAGGGAACCAGAATGAGCAGTTCTTC.